These 5 T cell receptor beta chains originate from one sample sequenced in a study of T cell responses to AZD1222 COVID-19 vaccine. Sequencing used immunoSEQ multiplex PCR; TCRdb keeps in-frame clones, though not all of them. This table holds 150,000 to 180,000 clones, 90% found once. The sample was peripheral blood, taken on day 0 of AZD1222 vaccination. The receptors shown here come from an adult in good health.

The genes are TRBV9 and TRBJ2-1; a weak D match, TRBD2 (5 bases). The V and J ends lost 0 bases and 12 bases respectively, with 10 bases between them. Germline CDR1 reads SGDLS; CDR2 reads YYNGEE. There are 12 residues in the CDR3. The CDR3 sequence is CASSVGERGQFF. CDR3 in DNA: TGTGCCAGCAGCGTAGGGGAGCGAGGGCAGTTCTTC.

The chain is built from TRBV6-2 or TRBV6-3 and TRBJ1-2, with 10 bases fitting TRBD1. J was trimmed by 4 bases and V by 5 bases; bases with no gene match: 4. The CDR3 is 14 residues long. CDR1 and CDR2 (germline): MNHEY, SVGEGT. CDR3 amino acids: CASSKTGGSYGYTF. In DNA form, the CDR3 reads TGTGCCAGCAGTAAGACAGGGGGCAGCTATGGCTACACCTTC.

The chain joins TRBV19 to TRBJ1-5, with 8 bases fitting TRBD1. Losses at the gene ends were 7 bases for V and 5 bases for J; bases not matched to a gene: 4. Germline assignment: CDR1 LNHDA and CDR2 SQIVND (reference sequence). The CDR3 extends over 13 amino acids. The CDR3 sequence is CASTAGGDQPQHF. In DNA form, the CDR3 reads TGTGCCAGTACTGCAGGGGGCGATCAGCCCCAGCATTTT.

This chain joins TRBV28 and TRBJ2-7; 8 bases agree with TRBD1. Germline-derived CDR1 and CDR2 are MDHEN and SYDVKM. This CDR3 has 14 residues. The ends lost 6 bases at V and 5 bases at J; junction bases unmatched: 9. This chain's CDR3 is CASSTSRTGHEQYF. As DNA, the CDR3 is TGTGCCAGCAGCACCTCTCGGACAGGGCACGAGCAGTACTTC.

This clone has just a few counts. This rearrangement joins TRBV19 to TRBJ2-2, with TRBD1 identical over 8 bases. This CDR3 comprises 15 residues. Germline CDR1 and CDR2: LNHDA and SQIVND (reference sequence). V trimming: 6 bases; J trimming: 1 base; junction bases outside the gene matches: 4. The CDR3 DNA reads TGTGCCAGTAGGGGCGGGACAGGGAACACCGGGGAGCTGTTTTTT. Amino acid sequence: CASRGGTGNTGELFF.